The T cell receptor beta chain described here comes from a study of T cells after yellow fever vaccination. TCRdb passed the 5' RACE reads through MiXCR, listing each CDR3 protein once. The sample includes fewer than 400,000 distinct CDR3 sequences, approximately 12% seen only once; the top ten take around 3.2%. This clonotype occurred a few times. The CDR3 is made up of 17 amino acids. Germline V gene data show CDR1 as SGHRS and CDR2 as YFSETQ. V shed 0 bases and J shed 3 bases, with 18 bases lying between them. The sequenced sample was CD4+ T cells sorted from PBMCs, obtained 45 days after the yellow fever booster vaccination. The V gene is TRBV5-1, the J gene TRBJ1-1, with D hard to call. The TCR was taken from a man younger than 35 who received the YFV17D yellow fever vaccine. In DNA form, the CDR3 reads TGCGCCAGCAGCTTGGAGCCACGGTACCATTGGGACACTGAAGCTTTCTTT. The encoded protein is CASSLEPRYHWDTEAFF.